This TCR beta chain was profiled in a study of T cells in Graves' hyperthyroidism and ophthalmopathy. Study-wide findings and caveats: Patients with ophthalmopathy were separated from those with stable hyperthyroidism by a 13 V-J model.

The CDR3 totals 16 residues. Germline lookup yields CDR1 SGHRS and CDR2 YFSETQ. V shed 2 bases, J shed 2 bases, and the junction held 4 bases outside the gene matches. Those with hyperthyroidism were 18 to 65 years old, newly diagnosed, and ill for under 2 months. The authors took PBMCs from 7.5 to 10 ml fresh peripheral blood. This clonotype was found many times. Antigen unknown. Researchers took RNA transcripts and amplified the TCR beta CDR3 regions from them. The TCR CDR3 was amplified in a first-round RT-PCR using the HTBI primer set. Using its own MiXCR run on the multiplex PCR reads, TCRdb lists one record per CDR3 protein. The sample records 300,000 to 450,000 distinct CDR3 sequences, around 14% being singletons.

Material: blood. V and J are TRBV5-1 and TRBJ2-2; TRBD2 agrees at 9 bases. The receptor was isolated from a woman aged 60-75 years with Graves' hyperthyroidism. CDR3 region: CASSFFGTSNTGELFF. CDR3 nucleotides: TGCGCCAGCAGCTTTTTCGGGACTAGCAACACCGGGGAGCTGTTTTTT.